One and the same sample provided the 17 T cell receptor beta chains below, sequenced in a study of Graves' ophthalmopathy and Graves' hyperthyroidism. CDR3 regions of TCR beta were amplified from RNA transcripts. RT-PCR was first run with HTBI primers, then multiplex PCR in a second round. In TCRdb, the multiplex PCR reads were re-called with MiXCR into one record per CDR3 protein. The table lists roughly 410,000 distinct CDR3 sequences, 15% of them singletons. Sequenced material: peripheral blood. The receptors were sampled from a woman between 18 and 29 years old with stable Graves' hyperthyroidism.

The chain couples TRBV6-2 or TRBV6-3 to TRBJ1-6; the match to TRBD1 covers 9 bases. The V gene end was trimmed by 8 bases and the J gene end by 5 bases; junction bases not matched to a gene: 4. This CDR3 has 14 residues. In germline, CDR1 is MNHEY, CDR2 SVGEGT. DNA for the CDR3: TGTGCCAGCGGTTGGACAGGGGATAATTCACCCCTCCACTTT. This codes for CASGWTGDNSPLHF.

The sample holds a few counts of this clonotype. The gene calls are TRBV4-1 and TRBJ2-2, with TRBD2 matching 9 bases. Losses at the gene ends were 0 bases for V and 3 bases for J; bases not matched to a gene: 8. The germline CDR1 and CDR2 sequences are MGHRA and YSYEKL. This CDR3 is 18 amino acids long. The DNA of the CDR3 is TGCGCCAGCAGCCAAGATAGGGCGGTAGCGGGGGACACCGGGGAGCTGTTTTTT. It yields the protein CASSQDRAVAGDTGELFF.

The J gene is TRBJ2-7, the V gene TRBV20-1; either TRBD1 or TRBD2 may fit D (6 bases each). In germline, CDR1 is DFQATT, CDR2 SNEGSKA (reference sequence). The CDR3 consists of 13 residues. V dropped 3 bases and J dropped 6 bases, with 15 bases sitting between them. The DNA for the CDR3 is TGCAGTGCTAGGGGGGGCCCGAGGCGCGAGCAGTACTTC. It codes for CSARGGPRREQYF.

This clonotype was found many times. The chain is built from TRBV7-2 and TRBJ2-7; D might be TRBD1 or TRBD2, each matching 6 bases. This CDR3 has 13 residues. Germline V gene lookup returns CDR1 SGHTA and CDR2 FQGNSA. Deletions cut 5 bases from V and 0 bases from J, with 8 bases between. Here the CDR3 DNA reads TGTGCCAGCAGCAGGGGGGCCTCCTACGAGCAGTACTTC. It codes for CASSRGASYEQYF.

The chain links TRBV19 to TRBJ1-5; 8 nucleotides align to TRBD1. Trimming cost V 3 bases and J 4 bases; bases outside gene matches: 8. Germline CDR1 reads LNHDA; CDR2 reads SQIVND (reference sequence). The CDR3 extends over 16 amino acids. The DNA for the CDR3 is TGTGCCAGTAGTATTGGGACAGGTAGAGGGAATCAGCCCCAGCATTTT. This encodes CASSIGTGRGNQPQHF.

This clonotype has ten or more counts. This sequence joins TRBV6-1 and TRBJ1-5; D is uncertain. Trimming took 4 bases from V and 4 from J, leaving 11 bases between them. There are 14 residues in the CDR3. From germline, CDR1 is MNHNS and CDR2 SASEGT. Here the CDR3 DNA reads TGTGCCAGCAGTGCGGCTGGGCGTAATCAGCCCCAGCATTTT. It is translated as CASSAAGRNQPQHF.

There are many counts of this clonotype. At one boundary the junction diverges from the germline segment, which might be a read error. This rearrangement joins TRBV11-2 to TRBJ1-1; D remains unclear. Germline CDR1 and CDR2: SGHAT and FQNNGV. CDR3 length equals 14 residues. The CDR3 reads CASSVDIKNTEAFF. Here the CDR3 DNA reads TGTGCCAGCAGCGTAGACATAAAGAACACTGAAGCTTTCTTT.

About this clonotype: A single base separates this from a much larger clone, so it may be a read error. The chain carries TRBV19 and TRBJ1-5, with 8 bases lining up with TRBD1. The V gene's germline CDR1 is LNHDA and CDR2 SQIVND (reference sequence). The CDR3 consists of 19 residues. CDR3 sequence: CASSHWMHRGKGSNRPQHF. The CDR3, as DNA: TGTGCCAGTAGCCACTGGATGCACAGGGGGAAAGGAAGCAATCGGCCCCAGCATTTT.

This clonotype was seen a single time. CDR3 in amino acids: CASGRDTFTEAFF. CDR3 coding DNA: TGTGCTAGTGGTCGGGACACCTTCACTGAAGCTTTCTTT. V is TRBV12-5 and J is TRBJ1-1; perhaps TRBD1 as D (6 bases). The length of the CDR3 is 13 residues. The ends were cut back, 5 bases at V and 4 bases at J, with 11 bases in the middle. CDR1 and CDR2 (germline): LGHNT, FRNRAP.

This clonotype was detected ten times or more. The V gene is TRBV12-5, the J gene TRBJ1-5; D ambiguous. The CDR3 loop spans 17 amino acids. Trimming took 0 bases from V and 0 from J, leaving 12 bases between them. Germline V gene sequence: CDR1 LGHNT, CDR2 FRNRAP. CDR3 sequence (DNA): TGTGCTAGTGGTTTGGTAGGATCACAGTATAGCAATCAGCCCCAGCATTTT. Translating it yields CASGLVGSQYSNQPQHF.

This clonotype was found many times. The rearrangement joins TRBV19 to TRBJ2-2; D is unclear. V lost 0 bases to trimming and J lost 0 bases, with 2 bases between them. The germline V gene encodes CDR1 LNHDA and CDR2 SQIVND (reference sequence). This CDR3 comprises 14 residues. The CDR3 DNA sequence: TGTGCCAGTAGTATAGACACGAACACCGGGGAGCTGTTTTTT. Translated: CASSIDTNTGELFF.

Worth noting for this clonotype: Given the absence of the conserved phenylalanine or tryptophan at the CDR3 end, a read error is likely. V and J are TRBV11-2 and TRBJ2-5; the match to TRBD1 covers 7 bases. Germline V gene data show CDR1 as SGHAT and CDR2 as FQNNGV. After removal of 6 bases from V and 2 bases from J, the junction contained 9 bases not matched to a gene. The CDR3 length is 15 residues. The CDR3 bases are TGTGCCAGCAGACCACCGGGACAGATACAAGAGACCCAGTACTAC. Protein sequence: CASRPPGQIQETQYY.

This clonotype was observed many times. This sequence joins TRBV12-3 or TRBV12-4 and TRBJ2-7, with D possibly matching TRBD2 (5 bases). The ends were cut back, 2 bases at V and 0 bases at J, with 14 bases in the middle. The CDR3 loop spans 16 amino acids. The CDR3 reads CASSLNPGKSSYEQYF. In DNA, the CDR3 is TGTGCCAGCAGTTTAAACCCGGGGAAAAGCTCCTACGAGCAGTACTTC.

Here the CDR3 reads CASSPTGAAGYTF. Here the CDR3 DNA reads TGTGCCAGCAGCCCAACAGGGGCCGCTGGCTACACCTTC. The chain has TRBV11-2 and TRBJ1-2; TRBD1 aligns across 7 bases. Germline loops: CDR1 SGHAT, CDR2 FQNNGV. V shed 5 bases, J shed 7 bases, and the junction held 7 bases outside the gene matches. The CDR3 spans 13 residues.

This clonotype was detected only a few times. The chain joins TRBV3-1 to TRBJ1-5, with D maybe TRBD1 (5 bases). This CDR3 has 17 residues. Trimming stripped 0 bases from V and 3 bases from J, with 15 bases between. The V gene's germline CDR1 is LGHDT and CDR2 YNNKEL (reference sequence). Written as DNA, the CDR3 is TGTGCCAGCAGCCAAGATCTAGTTGAGGGGCCCAATCAGCCCCAGCATTTT. Amino acids: CASSQDLVEGPNQPQHF.

This clonotype was seen ten or more times. This sequence joins TRBV19 and TRBJ1-2, with TRBD1 identical over 7 bases. The trim removed 5 bases at V and 5 bases at J, leaving 8 bases unmatched. The V gene's germline CDR1 is LNHDA and CDR2 SQIVND (reference sequence). This CDR3 has 14 amino acids. The CDR3 region has the DNA TGTGCCAGTAGTGAGCGGGACAGTTTTTATGGCTACACCTTC. This sequence encodes CASSERDSFYGYTF.

This clonotype was detected a few times. This rearrangement joins TRBV5-1 to TRBJ1-1; the D gene is possibly TRBD1 (6 bases). CDR1 SGHRS and CDR2 YFSETQ come from the germline V gene. Trimming stripped 1 base from V and 1 base from J, with 8 bases between. This CDR3 region has 14 residues. As DNA, the CDR3 is TGCGCCAGCAGCTTGTGGACAGCGAACACTGAAGCTTTCTTT. It translates to CASSLWTANTEAFF.